The source of this T cell receptor beta chain is a study of T cell responses to AZD1222 COVID-19 vaccine. Study-wide findings and caveats: Seropositive status at baseline applied to only five to seven AZD1222 recipients. White British donors predominated, females outnumbered males, and clonal diversity was possibly underestimated.

With respect to this clone: Its specificity is not known.

Trimming cost V 2 bases and J 0 bases, with 11 bases left between them. CDR3 length: 16 amino acids. From germline, CDR1 is MDHEN and CDR2 SYDVKM. Combined were second doses at about 4 or about 12 weeks. Produced via immunoSEQ multiplex PCR; TCRdb's table is partial and in-frame only. The sample holds 150,000 to 200,000 clones, 90% to 95% seen once. The gene calls are TRBV28 and TRBJ2-1; D is unclear. The sequence came from an adult who received the AZD1222 COVID-19 vaccine. The source material was peripheral blood, sampled 28 days after the second AZD1222 dose. The CDR3 DNA is TGTGCCAGCAGTTTAAGGAGCTTAAGCTCCTACAATGAGCAGTTCTTC. Protein sequence: CASSLRSLSSYNEQFF.